The T cell receptor beta chain under discussion was sequenced for a study of cytomegalovirus exposure and HLA in healthy donors. Germline lookup yields CDR1 MNHNS and CDR2 SASEGT. This CDR3 has 15 residues. V gave up 6 bases and J gave up 1 base; unmatched junction bases: 2. A multiplex PCR was run with 60 Vbeta primers and 13 Jbeta primers. The protocol was immunoSEQ multiplex PCR, while the TCRdb copy is restricted to in-frame clones and leaves out a portion. The sample holds 170,000 or so clones, roughly 80% seen once. The gene calls are TRBV6-1 and TRBJ1-6; 8 positions agree with TRBD1. This clonotype was sampled from a man younger than 35 in good health and CMV-seronegative. Sequencing was done on a sample of PBMCs. As DNA, the CDR3 is TGTGCCAGCAGAGGACAGGGATCCTATAATTCACCCCTCCACTTT. It codes for CASRGQGSYNSPLHF.